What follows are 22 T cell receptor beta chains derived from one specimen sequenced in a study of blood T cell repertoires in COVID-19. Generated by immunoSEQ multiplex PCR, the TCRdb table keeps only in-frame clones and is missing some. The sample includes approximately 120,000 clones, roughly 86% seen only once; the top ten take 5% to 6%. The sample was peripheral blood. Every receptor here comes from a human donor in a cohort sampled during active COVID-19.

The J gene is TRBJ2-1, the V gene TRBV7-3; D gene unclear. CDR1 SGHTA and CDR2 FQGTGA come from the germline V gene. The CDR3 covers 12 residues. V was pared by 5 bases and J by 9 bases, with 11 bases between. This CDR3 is CASSLTRGEQFF. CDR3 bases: TGTGCCAGCAGCCTCACCCGAGGTGAGCAGTTCTTC.

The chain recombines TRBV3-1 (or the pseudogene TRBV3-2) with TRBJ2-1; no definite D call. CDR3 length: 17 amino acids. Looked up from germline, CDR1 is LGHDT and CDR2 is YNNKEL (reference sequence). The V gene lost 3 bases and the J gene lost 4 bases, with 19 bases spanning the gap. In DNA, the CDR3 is TGTGCCAGCAGCCACTCCGAACCGTCAACAATGTACAATGAGCAGTTCTTC. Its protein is CASSHSEPSTMYNEQFF.

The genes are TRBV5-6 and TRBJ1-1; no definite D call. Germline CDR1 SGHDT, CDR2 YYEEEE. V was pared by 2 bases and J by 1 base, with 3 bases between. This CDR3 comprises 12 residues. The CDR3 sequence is CASSFGNTEAFF. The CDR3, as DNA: TGTGCCAGCAGCTTCGGGAACACTGAAGCTTTCTTT.

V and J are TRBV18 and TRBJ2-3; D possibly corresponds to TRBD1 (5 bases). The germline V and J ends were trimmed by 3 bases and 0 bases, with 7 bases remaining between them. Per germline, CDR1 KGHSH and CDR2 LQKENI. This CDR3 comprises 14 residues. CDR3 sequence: CASSPTASTDTQYF. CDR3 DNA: TGTGCCAGCTCACCGACAGCTAGCACAGATACGCAGTATTTT.

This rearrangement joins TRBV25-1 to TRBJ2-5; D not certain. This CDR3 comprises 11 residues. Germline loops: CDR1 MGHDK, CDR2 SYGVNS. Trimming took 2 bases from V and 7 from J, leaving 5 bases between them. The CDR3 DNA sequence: TGTGCCAGCAGTGAAACGGGGACCCAGTACTTC. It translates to CASSETGTQYF. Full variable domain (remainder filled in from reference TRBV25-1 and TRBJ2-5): EADIYQTPRYLVIGTGKKITLECSQTMGHDKMYWYQQDPGMELHLIHYSYGVNSTEKGDLSSESTVSRIRTEHFPLTLESARPSHTSQYLCASSETGTQYFGPGTRLLVL.

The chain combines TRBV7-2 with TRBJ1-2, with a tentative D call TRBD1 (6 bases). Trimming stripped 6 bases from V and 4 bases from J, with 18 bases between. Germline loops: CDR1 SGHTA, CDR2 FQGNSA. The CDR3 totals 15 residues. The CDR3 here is CASSLSGDTVYGYTF. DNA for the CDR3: TGTGCCAGCAGTCTTTCTGGGGACACCGTCTATGGCTACACCTTC.

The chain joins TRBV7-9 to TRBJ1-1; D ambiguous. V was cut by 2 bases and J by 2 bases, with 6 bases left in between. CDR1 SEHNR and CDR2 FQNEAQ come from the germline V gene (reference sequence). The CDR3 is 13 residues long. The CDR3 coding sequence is TGTGCCAGCAGCTTACGGGATAACACTGAAGCTTTCTTT. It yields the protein CASSLRDNTEAFF.

The CDR3 region has the DNA TGTGCCTGGGTCCCACGGTCTAGCACAGATACGCAGTATTTT. Translated, it gives CAWVPRSSTDTQYF. This chain joins TRBV30 and TRBJ2-3, with D unresolved. The germline V gene encodes CDR1 GTSNPN and CDR2 SVGIG (reference sequence). V shed 5 bases and J shed 0 bases, with 12 bases lying between them. This CDR3 is 14 amino acids long. Using reference TRBV30 and TRBJ2-3 for the parts outside the CDR3, the full variable domain is SQTIHQWPATLVQPVGSPLSLECTVEGTSNPNLYWYRQAAGRGLQLLFYSVGIGQISSEVPQNLSASRPQDRQFILSSKKLLLSDSGFYLCAWVPRSSTDTQYFGPGTRLTVL.

CDR3 region: CASSTTWGQGHEQYF. CDR3 coding DNA: TGTGCCAGCAGTACCACCTGGGGACAGGGTCACGAGCAGTACTTC. V and J are TRBV7-2 and TRBJ2-7; TRBD1 matches 9 bases. Germline CDR1 is SGHTA and CDR2 is FQGNSA. The CDR3 runs to 15 residues. The junction had 11 bases not matched to a gene; V was cut back by 6 bases and J by 5 bases.

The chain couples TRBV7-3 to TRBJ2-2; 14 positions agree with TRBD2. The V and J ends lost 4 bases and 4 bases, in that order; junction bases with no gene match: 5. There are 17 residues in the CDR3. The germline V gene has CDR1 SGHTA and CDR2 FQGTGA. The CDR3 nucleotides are TGTGCCAGCAGCTCTAAAGGACTAGCGGGAGGCACCGGGGAGCTGTTTTTT. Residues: CASSSKGLAGGTGELFF.

CDR3: CASSLESPLAGESDTQYF. CDR3 sequence (DNA): TGTGCCAGCAGCTTAGAAAGCCCACTAGCGGGAGAGTCAGATACGCAGTATTTT. The V call is TRBV11-3, the J call TRBJ2-3; TRBD2 matches at 11 bases. Germline V gene sequence: CDR1 SGHNT, CDR2 YENEEA. CDR3 length equals 18 residues. Losses at the gene ends were 0 bases for V and 4 bases for J; bases not matched to a gene: 9.

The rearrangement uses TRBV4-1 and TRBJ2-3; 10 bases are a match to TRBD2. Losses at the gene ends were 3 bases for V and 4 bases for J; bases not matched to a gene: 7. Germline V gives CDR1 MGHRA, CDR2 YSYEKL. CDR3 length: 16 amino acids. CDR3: CASSHLLAGDPDTQYF. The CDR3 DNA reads TGCGCCAGCAGCCACCTTCTAGCGGGAGACCCAGATACGCAGTATTTT.

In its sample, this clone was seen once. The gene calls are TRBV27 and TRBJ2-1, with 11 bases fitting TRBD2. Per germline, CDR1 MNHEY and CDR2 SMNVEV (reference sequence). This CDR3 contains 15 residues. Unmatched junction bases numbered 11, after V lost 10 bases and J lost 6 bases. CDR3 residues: CANLTPGLAANEQFF. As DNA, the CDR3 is TGTGCCAACTTAACTCCGGGACTAGCGGCCAATGAGCAGTTCTTC.

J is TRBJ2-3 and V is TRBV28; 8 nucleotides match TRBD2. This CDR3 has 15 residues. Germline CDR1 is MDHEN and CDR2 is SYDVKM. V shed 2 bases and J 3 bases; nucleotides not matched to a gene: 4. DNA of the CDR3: TGTGCCAGCAGTTTAAGCGGGAGACGGACAGATACGCAGTATTTT. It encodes CASSLSGRRTDTQYF.

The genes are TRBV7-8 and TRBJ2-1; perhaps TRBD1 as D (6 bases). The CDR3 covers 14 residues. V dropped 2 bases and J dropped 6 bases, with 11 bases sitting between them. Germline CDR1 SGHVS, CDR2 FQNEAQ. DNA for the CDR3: TGTGCCAGCAGCTTACAGGGGAAGGGCAATGAGCAGTTCTTC. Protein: CASSLQGKGNEQFF.

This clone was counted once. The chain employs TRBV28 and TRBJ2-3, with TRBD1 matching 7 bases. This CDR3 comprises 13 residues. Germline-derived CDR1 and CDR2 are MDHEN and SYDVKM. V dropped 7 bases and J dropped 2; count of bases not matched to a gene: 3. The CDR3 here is CASKTGNTDTQYF. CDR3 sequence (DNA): TGTGCCAGCAAGACAGGGAACACAGATACGCAGTATTTT. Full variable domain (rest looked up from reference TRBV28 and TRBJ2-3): DVKVTQSSRYLVKRTGEKVFLECVQDMDHENMFWYRQDPGLGLRLIYFSYDVKMKEKGDIPEGYSVSREKKERFSLILESASTNQTSMYLCASKTGNTDTQYFGPGTRLTVL.

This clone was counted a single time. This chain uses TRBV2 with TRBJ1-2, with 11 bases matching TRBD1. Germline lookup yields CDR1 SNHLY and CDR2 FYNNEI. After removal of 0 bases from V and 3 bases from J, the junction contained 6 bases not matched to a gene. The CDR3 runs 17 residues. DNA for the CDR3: TGTGCCAGCAGTGAAGCGTGGGGGACAGGGGGGGACTATGGCTACACCTTC. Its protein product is CASSEAWGTGGDYGYTF.

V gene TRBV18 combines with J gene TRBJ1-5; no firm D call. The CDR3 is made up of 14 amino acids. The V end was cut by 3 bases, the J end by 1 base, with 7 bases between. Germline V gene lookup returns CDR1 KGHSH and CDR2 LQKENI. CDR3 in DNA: TGTGCCAGCTCACCCGAACACAGCAATCAGCCCCAGCATTTT. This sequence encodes CASSPEHSNQPQHF.

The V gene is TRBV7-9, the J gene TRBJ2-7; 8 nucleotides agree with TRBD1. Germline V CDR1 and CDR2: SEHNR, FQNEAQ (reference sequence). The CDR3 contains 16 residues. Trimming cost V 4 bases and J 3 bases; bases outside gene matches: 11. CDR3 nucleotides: TGTGCCAGCAGCTCGTCGACAGGGGTTGGTATCTACGAGCAGTACTTC. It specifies CASSSSTGVGIYEQYF.

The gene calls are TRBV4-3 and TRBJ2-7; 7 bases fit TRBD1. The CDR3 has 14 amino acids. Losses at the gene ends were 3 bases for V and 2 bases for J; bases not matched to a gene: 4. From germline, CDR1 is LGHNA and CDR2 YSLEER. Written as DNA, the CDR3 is TGCGCCAGCAGCCATTGGGACAGAACCTACGAGCAGTACTTC. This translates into CASSHWDRTYEQYF.

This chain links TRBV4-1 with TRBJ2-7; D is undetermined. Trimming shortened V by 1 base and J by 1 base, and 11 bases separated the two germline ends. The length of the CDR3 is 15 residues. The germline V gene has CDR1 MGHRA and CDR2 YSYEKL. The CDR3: CASSQVMGRSYEQYF. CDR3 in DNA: TGCGCCAGCAGCCAAGTAATGGGCAGGTCCTACGAGCAGTACTTC.

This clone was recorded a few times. The CDR3 region has the DNA TGTGCCAGCATTTCCTCCAGGTTAACTAATGAAAAACTGTTTTTT. Translation: CASISSRLTNEKLFF. The chain employs TRBV25-1 and TRBJ1-4; no firm D call. The CDR3 runs 15 residues. Trimming pared 7 bases from V and 1 base from J, leaving 13 bases between. CDR1 and CDR2 from the germline V gene are MGHDK and SYGVNS.